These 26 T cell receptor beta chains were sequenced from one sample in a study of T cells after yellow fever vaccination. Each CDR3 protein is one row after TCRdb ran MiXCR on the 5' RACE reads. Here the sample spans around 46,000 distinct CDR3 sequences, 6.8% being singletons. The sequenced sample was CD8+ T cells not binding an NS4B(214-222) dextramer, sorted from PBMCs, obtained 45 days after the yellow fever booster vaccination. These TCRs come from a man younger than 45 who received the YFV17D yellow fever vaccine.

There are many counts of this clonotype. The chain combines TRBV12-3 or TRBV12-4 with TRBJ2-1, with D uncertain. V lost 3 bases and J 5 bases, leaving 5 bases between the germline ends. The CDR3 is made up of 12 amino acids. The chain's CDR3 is CASSFVHNEQFF. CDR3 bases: TGTGCCAGCAGTTTCGTACACAATGAGCAGTTCTTC.

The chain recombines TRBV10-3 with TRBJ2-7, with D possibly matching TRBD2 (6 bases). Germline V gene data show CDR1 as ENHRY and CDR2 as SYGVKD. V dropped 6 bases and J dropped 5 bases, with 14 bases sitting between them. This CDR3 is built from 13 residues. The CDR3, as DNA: TGTGCCATCAGGGACCCAGGCGGGGACGAGCAGTACTTC. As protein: CAIRDPGGDEQYF.

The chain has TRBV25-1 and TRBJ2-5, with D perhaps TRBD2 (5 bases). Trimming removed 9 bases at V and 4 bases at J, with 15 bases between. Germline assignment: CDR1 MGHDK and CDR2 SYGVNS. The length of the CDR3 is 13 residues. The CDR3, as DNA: TGTGCCAGGGGCTCGGGGTTCCCAGAGACCCAGTACTTC. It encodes CARGSGFPETQYF. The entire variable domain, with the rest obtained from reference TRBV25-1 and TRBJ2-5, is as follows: EADIYQTPRYLVIGTGKKITLECSQTMGHDKMYWYQQDPGMELHLIHYSYGVNSTEKGDLSSESTVSRIRTEHFPLTLESARPSHTSQYLCARGSGFPETQYFGPGTRLLVL.

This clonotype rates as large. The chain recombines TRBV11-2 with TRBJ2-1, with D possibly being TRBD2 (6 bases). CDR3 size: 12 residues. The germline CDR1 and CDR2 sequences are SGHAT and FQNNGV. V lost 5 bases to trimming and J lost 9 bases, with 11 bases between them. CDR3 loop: CASSTREIEQFF. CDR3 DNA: TGTGCCAGCAGCACCCGGGAGATTGAGCAGTTCTTC.

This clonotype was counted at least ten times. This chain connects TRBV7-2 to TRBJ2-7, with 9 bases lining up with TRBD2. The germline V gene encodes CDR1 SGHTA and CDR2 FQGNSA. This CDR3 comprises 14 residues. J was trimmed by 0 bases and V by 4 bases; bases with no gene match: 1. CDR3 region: CASSSSGASYEQYF. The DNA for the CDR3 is TGTGCCAGCAGCTCTAGCGGGGCCTCCTACGAGCAGTACTTC.

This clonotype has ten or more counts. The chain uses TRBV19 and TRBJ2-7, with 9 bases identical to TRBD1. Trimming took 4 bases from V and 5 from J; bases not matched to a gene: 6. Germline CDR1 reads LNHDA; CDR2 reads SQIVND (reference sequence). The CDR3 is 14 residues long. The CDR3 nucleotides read TGTGCCAGTAGTACCGGGACAGGGTTCCACGAGCAGTACTTC. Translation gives CASSTGTGFHEQYF.

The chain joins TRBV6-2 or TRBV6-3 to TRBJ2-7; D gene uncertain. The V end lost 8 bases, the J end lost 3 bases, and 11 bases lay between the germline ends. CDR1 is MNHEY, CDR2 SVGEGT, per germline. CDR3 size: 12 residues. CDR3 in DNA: TGTGCCAGCTACGACACTCTCTACGAGCAGTACTTC. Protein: CASYDTLYEQYF.

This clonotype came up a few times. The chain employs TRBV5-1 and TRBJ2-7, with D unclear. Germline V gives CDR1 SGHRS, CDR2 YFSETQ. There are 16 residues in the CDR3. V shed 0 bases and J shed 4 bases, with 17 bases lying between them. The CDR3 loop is CASSLGNGQVGYEQYF. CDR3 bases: TGCGCCAGCAGCTTGGGAAATGGGCAGGTGGGATACGAGCAGTACTTC.

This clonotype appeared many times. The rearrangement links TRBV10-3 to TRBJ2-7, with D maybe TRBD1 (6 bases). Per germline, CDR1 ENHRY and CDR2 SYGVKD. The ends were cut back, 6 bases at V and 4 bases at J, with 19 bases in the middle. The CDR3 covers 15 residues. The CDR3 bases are TGTGCCATCAGCCGCTTAGAGGGGGTGTTGTACGAGCAGTACTTC. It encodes CAISRLEGVLYEQYF.

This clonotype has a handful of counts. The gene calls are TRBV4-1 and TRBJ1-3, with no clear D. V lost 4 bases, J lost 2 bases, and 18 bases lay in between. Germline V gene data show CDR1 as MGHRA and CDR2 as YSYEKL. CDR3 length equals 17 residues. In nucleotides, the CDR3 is TGCGCCAGCAGCCCCGACCCTCAAGGCGGGGCTGGAAACACCATATATTTT. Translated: CASSPDPQGGAGNTIYF.

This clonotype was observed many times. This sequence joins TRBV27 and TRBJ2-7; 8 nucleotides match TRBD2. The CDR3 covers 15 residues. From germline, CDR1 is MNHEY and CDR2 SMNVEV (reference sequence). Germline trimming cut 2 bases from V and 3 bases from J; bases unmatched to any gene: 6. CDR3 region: CASSLAGGQIYEQYF. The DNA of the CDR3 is TGTGCCAGCAGTTTAGCGGGAGGCCAAATCTACGAGCAGTACTTC.

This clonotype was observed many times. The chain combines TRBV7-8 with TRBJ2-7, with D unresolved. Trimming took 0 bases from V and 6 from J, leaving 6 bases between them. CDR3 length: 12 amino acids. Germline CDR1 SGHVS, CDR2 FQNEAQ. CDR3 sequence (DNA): TGTGCCAGCAGCTTAGCTGCCCTCGAGCAGTACTTC. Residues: CASSLAALEQYF.

CDR3 amino acids: CSARTTGSYQPQHF. The CDR3 DNA reads as TGCAGTGCTAGAACCACAGGCTCCTATCAGCCCCAGCATTTT. V usage is TRBV20-1 and J usage is TRBJ1-5; possibly TRBD1 for D (5 bases). The germline V gene encodes CDR1 DFQATT and CDR2 SNEGSKA (reference sequence). The CDR3 contains 14 residues. Between the trimmed V and J ends, which lost 2 bases and 5 bases, there was a span of 13 bases.

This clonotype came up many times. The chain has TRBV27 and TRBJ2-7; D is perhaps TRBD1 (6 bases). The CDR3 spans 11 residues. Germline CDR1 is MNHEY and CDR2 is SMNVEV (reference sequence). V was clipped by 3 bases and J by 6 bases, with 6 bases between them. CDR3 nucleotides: TGTGCCAGCAGTTTCAGGGGCGAGCAGTACTTC. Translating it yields CASSFRGEQYF.

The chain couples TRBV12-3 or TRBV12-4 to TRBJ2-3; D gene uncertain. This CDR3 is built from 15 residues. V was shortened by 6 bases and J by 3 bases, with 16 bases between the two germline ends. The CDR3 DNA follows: TGTGCCAGCAGGCCCGAGTCGGCTTGGACAGATACGCAGTATTTT. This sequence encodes CASRPESAWTDTQYF.

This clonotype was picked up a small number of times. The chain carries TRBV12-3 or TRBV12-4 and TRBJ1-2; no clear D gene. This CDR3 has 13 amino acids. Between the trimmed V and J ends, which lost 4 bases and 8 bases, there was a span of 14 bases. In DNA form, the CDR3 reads TGTGCCAGCAGTTCATTCAGTCCCCAGGGCTACACCTTC. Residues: CASSSFSPQGYTF.

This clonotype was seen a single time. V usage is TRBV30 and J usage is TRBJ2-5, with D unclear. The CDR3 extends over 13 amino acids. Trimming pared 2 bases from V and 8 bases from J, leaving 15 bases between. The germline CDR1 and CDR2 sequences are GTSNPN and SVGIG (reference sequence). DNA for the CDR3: TGTGCCTGGAGTCCGGTCGATTGGGGTACCCAGTACTTC. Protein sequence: CAWSPVDWGTQYF.

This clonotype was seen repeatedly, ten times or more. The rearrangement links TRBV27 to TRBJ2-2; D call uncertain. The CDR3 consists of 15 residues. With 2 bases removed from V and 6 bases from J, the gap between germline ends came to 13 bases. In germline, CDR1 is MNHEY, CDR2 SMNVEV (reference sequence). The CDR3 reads CASSLDRGRAGELFF. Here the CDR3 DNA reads TGTGCCAGCAGTTTAGATCGAGGTCGGGCCGGGGAGCTGTTTTTT.

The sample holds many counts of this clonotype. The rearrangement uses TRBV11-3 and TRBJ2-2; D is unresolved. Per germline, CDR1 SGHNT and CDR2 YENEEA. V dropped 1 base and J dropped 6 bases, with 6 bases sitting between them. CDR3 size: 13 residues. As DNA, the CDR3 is TGTGCCAGCAGCTTAGTGACTGCCGGGGAGCTGTTTTTT. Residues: CASSLVTAGELFF. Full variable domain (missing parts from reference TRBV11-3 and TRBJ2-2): EAGVVQSPRYKIIEKKQPVAFWCNPISGHNTLYWYLQNLGQGPELLIRYENEEAVDDSQLPKDRFSAERLKGVDSTLKIQPAELGDSAVYLCASSLVTAGELFFGEGSRLTVL.

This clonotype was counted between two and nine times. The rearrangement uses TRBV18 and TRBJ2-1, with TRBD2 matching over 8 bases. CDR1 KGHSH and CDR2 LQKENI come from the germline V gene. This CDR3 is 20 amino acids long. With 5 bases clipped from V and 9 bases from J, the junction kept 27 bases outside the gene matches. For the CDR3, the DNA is TGTGCCAGCTCAACCTACCCTCCGCCGCTAGCGGGCCCACCATTCAGTGAGCAGTTCTTC. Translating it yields CASSTYPPPLAGPPFSEQFF.

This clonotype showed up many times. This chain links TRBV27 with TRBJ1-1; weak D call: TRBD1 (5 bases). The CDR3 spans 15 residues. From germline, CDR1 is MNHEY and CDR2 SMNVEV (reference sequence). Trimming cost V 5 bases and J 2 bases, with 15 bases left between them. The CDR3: CASSLTGTANTEAFF. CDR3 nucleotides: TGTGCCAGCAGTCTAACTGGGACGGCAAACACTGAAGCTTTCTTT.

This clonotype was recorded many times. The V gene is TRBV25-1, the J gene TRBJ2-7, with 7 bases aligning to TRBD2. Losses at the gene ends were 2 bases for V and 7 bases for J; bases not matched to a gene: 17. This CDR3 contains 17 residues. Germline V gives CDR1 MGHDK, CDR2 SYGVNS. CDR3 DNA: TGTGCCAGCAGTGAAGGCGCGGGGGTAAGCTACGATTTTGAGCAGTACTTC. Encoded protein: CASSEGAGVSYDFEQYF.

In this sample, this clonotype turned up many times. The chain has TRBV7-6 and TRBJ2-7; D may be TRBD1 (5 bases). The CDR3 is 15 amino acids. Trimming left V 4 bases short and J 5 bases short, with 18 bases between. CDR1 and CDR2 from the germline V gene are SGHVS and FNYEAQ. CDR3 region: CASSSRLGSGNEQYF. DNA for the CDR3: TGTGCCAGCAGCTCTCGGTTAGGGTCAGGGAACGAGCAGTACTTC.

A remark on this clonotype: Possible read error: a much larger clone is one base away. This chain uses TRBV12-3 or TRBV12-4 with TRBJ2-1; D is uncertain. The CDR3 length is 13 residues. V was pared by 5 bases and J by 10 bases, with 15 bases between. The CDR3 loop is CASSTPESPEQFF. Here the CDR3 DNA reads TGTGCCAGCAGTACCCCCGAGAGCCCCGAGCAGTTCTTC.

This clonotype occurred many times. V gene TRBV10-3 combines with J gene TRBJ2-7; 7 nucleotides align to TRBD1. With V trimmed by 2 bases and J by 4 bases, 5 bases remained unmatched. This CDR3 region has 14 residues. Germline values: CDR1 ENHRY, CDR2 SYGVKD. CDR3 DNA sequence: TGTGCCATCAGTGAGGAACAGGGGCGGTACGAGCAGTACTTC. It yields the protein CAISEEQGRYEQYF.

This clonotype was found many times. CDR3 coding DNA: TGTGCCACCCGCGCTGGGCGCGGTAATGAAAAACTGTTTTTT. Translation: CATRAGRGNEKLFF. The chain has TRBV15 and TRBJ1-4; D not certain. V dropped 8 bases and J dropped 4 bases, with 14 bases sitting between them. Germline CDR1 LNHNV, CDR2 YYDKDF (reference sequence). This CDR3 is built from 14 residues.